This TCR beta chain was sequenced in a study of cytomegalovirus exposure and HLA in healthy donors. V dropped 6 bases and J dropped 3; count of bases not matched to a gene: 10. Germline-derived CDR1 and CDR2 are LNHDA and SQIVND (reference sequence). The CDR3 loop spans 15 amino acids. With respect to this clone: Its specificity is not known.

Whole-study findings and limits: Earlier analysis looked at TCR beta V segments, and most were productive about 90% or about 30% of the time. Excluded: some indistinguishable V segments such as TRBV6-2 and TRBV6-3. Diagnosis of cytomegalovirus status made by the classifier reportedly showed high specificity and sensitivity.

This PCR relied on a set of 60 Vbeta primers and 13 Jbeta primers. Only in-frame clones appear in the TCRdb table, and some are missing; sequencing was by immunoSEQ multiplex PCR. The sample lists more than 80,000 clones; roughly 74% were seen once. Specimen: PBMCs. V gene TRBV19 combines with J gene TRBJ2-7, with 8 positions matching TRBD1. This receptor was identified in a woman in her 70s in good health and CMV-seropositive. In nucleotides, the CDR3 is TGTGCCAGTAGCAACGGACAGGGATTCCTCTACGAGCAGTACTTC. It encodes CASSNGQGFLYEQYF.